This T cell receptor (beta chain) was identified during a study of blood T cells in healthy people across ages. Overall study findings and caveats: Older individuals had lower TCR beta diversity per million T cells (the decline was roughly linear). When one million T cells were used, diversity estimates were thought to be underestimates.

This clonotype was detected a few times. Its antigen is still unknown. The ends lost 3 bases at V and 7 bases at J; junction bases unmatched: 8. This CDR3 has 14 amino acids. Looked up from germline, CDR1 is SGHKS and CDR2 is YYEKEE (reference sequence). Sample-barcoded 5' priming and a J-beta primer mix drove a second PCR of about 6 to 12 cycles. One entry per CDR3 protein, called by TCRdb with MiXCR from the 5' RACE reads. The sample yields about 1.7 million distinct CDR3 sequences, roughly 30% seen once. The sample comprised blood. This rearrangement joins TRBV5-5 to TRBJ1-2; 8 bases map to TRBD1. This TCR was recovered from a woman in her thirties in good health. CDR3 amino acids: CASSSNRGYSGYTF. As DNA, the CDR3 is TGTGCCAGCAGCTCTAACAGGGGGTACTCTGGCTACACCTTC.